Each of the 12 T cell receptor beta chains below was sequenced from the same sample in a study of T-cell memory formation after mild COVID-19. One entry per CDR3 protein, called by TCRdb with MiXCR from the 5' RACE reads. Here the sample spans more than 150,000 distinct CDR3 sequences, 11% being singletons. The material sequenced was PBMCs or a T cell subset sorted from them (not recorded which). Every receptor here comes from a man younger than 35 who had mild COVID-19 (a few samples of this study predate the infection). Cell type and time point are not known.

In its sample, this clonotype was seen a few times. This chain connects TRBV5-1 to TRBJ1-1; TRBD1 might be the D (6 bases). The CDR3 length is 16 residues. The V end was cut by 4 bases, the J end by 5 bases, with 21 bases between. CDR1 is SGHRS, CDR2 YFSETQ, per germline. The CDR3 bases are TGCGCCAGCAGCCGCCTTTCGACAACAGGGAGGACTGAAGCTTTCTTT. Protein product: CASSRLSTTGRTEAFF.

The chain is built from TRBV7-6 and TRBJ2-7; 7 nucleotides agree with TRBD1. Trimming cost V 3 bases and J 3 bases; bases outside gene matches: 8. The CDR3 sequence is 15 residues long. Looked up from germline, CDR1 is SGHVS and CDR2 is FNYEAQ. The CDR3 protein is CASSFLTGFGYEQYF. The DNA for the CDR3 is TGTGCCAGCAGCTTCCTGACAGGGTTTGGCTACGAGCAGTACTTC.

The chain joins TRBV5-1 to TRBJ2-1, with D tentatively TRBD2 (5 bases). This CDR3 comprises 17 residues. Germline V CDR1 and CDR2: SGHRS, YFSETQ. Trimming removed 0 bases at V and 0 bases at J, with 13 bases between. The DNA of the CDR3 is TGCGCCAGCAGCTTGGGGTTCGGGGTAACCTCCTACAATGAGCAGTTCTTC. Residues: CASSLGFGVTSYNEQFF. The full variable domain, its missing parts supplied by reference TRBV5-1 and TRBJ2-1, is KAGVTQTPRYLIKTRGQQVTLSCSPISGHRSVSWYQQTPGQGLQFLFEYFSETQRNKGNFPGRFSGRQFSNSRSEMNVSTLELGDSALYLCASSLGFGVTSYNEQFFGPGTRLTVL.

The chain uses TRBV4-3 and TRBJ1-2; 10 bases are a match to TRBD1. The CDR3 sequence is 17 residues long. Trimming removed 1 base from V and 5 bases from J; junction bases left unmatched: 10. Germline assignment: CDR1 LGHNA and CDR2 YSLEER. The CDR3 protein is CASSQAFKGQGGYGYTF. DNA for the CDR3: TGCGCCAGCAGCCAAGCATTTAAAGGACAGGGGGGGTATGGCTACACCTTC.

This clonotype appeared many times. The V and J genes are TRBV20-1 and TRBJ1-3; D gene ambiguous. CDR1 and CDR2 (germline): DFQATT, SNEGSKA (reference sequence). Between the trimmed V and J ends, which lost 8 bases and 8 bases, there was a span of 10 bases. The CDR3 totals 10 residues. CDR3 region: CSTPEDTIYF. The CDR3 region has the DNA TGCAGTACCCCCGAAGACACCATATATTTT.

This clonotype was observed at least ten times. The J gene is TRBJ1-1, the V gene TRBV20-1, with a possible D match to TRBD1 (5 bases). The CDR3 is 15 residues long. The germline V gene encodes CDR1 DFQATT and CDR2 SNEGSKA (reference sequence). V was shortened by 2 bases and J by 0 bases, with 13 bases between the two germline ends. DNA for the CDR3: TGCAGTGCTAGACCAGGCCTGGGACTGAACACTGAAGCTTTCTTT. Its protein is CSARPGLGLNTEAFF.

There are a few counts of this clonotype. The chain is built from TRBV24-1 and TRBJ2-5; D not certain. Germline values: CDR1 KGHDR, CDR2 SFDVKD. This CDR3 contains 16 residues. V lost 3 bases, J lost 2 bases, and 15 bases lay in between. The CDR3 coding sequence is TGTGCCACCAGTGATACCCCCCTACGGGCACAAGAGACCCAGTACTTC. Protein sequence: CATSDTPLRAQETQYF.

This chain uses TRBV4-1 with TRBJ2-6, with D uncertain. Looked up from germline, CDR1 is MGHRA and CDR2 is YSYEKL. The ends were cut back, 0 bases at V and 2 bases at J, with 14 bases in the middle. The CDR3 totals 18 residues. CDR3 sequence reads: CASSQDSTSRPGANVLTF. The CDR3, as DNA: TGCGCCAGCAGCCAAGATAGTACAAGCCGACCTGGGGCCAACGTCCTGACTTTC.

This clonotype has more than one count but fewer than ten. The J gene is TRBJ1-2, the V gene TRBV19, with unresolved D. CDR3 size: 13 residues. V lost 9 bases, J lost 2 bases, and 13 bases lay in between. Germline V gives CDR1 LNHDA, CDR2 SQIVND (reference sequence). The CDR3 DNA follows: TGTGCCAGCCACCCTGGAGGGAACTATGGCTACACCTTC. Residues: CASHPGGNYGYTF.

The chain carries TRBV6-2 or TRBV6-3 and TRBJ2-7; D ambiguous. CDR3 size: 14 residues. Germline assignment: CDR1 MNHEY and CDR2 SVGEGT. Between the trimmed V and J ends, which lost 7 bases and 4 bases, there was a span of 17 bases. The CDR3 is CASTPAGRKYEQYV. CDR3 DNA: TGTGCCAGCACCCCCGCTGGGCGGAAATACGAGCAGTACGTC.

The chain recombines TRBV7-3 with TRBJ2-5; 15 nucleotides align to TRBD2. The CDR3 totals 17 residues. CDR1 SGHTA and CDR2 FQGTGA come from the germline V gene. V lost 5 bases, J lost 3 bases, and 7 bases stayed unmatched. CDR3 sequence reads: CASSPGTSGGSEETQYF. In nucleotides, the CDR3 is TGTGCCAGCAGCCCCGGGACTAGCGGGGGGTCGGAAGAGACCCAGTACTTC.

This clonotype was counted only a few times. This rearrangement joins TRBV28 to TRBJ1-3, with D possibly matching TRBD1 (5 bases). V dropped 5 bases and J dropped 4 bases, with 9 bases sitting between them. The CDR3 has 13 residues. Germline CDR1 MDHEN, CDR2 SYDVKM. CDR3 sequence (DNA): TGTGCCAGCAGTCAGCAGGGAGGAAACACCATATATTTT. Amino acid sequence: CASSQQGGNTIYF.